The 13 T cell receptor beta chains given below trace back to one sample, sequenced in a study of shared clonotypes between healthy human individuals (dated by TCRdb to 2019 to 2021). Library construction relied on the immunoSEQ multiplex PCR assay. TCRdb took this table from immuneACCESS and kept in-frame rearrangements with V and J called. Such tables lack part of the clones; where checked against another copy, unresolved V genes explain under half of the gap, and the rest is unexplained. For this sample there are roughly 1,600,000 clones; just under 99% appear just once. Approximately 0.38% of the sample belongs to the ten largest clones. The source material was naive CD4+ T cells sorted from blood. The cell subset or site tag for this specimen amounts to: CD45RA+ positively selected. The receptor source for this set is a man aged 25 to 45 in good health.

The chain employs TRBV14 and TRBJ2-2; 7 bases align to TRBD2. V shed 4 bases and J 3 bases; nucleotides not matched to a gene: 14. Germline loops: CDR1 SGHDN, CDR2 FVKESK. The CDR3 extends over 18 amino acids. This CDR3 reads CASSPGGRAAGDTGELFF. In nucleotides, the CDR3 is TGTGCCAGCAGCCCTGGCGGGAGAGCCGCAGGCGACACCGGGGAGCTGTTTTTT.

This rearrangement joins TRBV9 to TRBJ2-2; D unclear. The CDR3 runs to 14 residues. The V end was cut by 4 bases, the J end by 8 bases, with 15 bases between. Germline assignment: CDR1 SGDLS and CDR2 YYNGEE. CDR3 sequence reads: CASSRVAFGGELFF. The CDR3 DNA follows: TGTGCCAGCAGCCGAGTTGCCTTCGGGGGGGAGCTGTTTTTT. Drawing the rest from reference TRBV9 and TRBJ2-2, the complete variable domain is DSGVTQTPKHLITATGQRVTLRCSPRSGDLSVYWYQQSLDQGLQFLIQYYNGEERAKGNILERFSAQQFPDLHSELNLSSLELGDSALYFCASSRVAFGGELFFGEGSRLTVL.

This rearrangement joins TRBV5-5 to TRBJ1-2; possibly TRBD1 for D (6 bases). Germline lookup yields CDR1 SGHKS and CDR2 YYEKEE (reference sequence). With 2 bases removed from V and 5 bases from J, the gap between germline ends came to 7 bases. This CDR3 has 12 residues. The CDR3 region has the DNA TGTGCCAGCAGCTTACAGGGTTATGGCTACACCTTC. The encoded protein is CASSLQGYGYTF.

The rearrangement joins TRBV11-3 to TRBJ2-2; D perhaps matches TRBD1 (5 bases). The CDR3 runs 15 residues. The V gene's germline CDR1 is SGHNT and CDR2 YENEEA. Trimming stripped 5 bases from V and 0 bases from J, with 10 bases between. CDR3 nucleotides: TGTGCCAGCAGCCTACAACAGGCGAACACCGGGGAGCTGTTTTTT. Protein sequence: CASSLQQANTGELFF. The whole variable domain, remainder taken from reference TRBV11-3 and TRBJ2-2, is EAGVVQSPRYKIIEKKQPVAFWCNPISGHNTLYWYLQNLGQGPELLIRYENEEAVDDSQLPKDRFSAERLKGVDSTLKIQPAELGDSAVYLCASSLQQANTGELFFGEGSRLTVL.

The chain has TRBV10-3 and TRBJ1-4, with TRBD1 as a possible D gene (5 bases). In germline, CDR1 is ENHRY, CDR2 SYGVKD. V was shortened by 3 bases and J by 7 bases, with 9 bases between the two germline ends. The CDR3 runs to 13 residues. The CDR3 sequence: CAISDTGPEKLFF. The CDR3 region has the DNA TGTGCCATCAGTGATACGGGGCCTGAAAAACTGTTTTTT.

The chain carries TRBV25-1 and TRBJ2-4, with D tentatively TRBD1 (5 bases). There are 12 residues in the CDR3. Between the trimmed V and J ends, which lost 8 bases and 3 bases, there was a span of 8 bases. CDR1 and CDR2 (germline): MGHDK, SYGVNS. This chain's CDR3 is CASQGIKNIQYF. CDR3 DNA sequence: TGTGCCAGCCAGGGTATCAAAAACATTCAGTACTTC.

This sequence joins TRBV29-1 and TRBJ2-3; D tentatively reads TRBD1 or TRBD2 (6 bases each). Germline-derived CDR1 and CDR2 are SQVTM and ANQGSEA. V lost 1 base to trimming and J lost 8 bases, with 16 bases between them. The CDR3 is made up of 14 amino acids. In DNA, the CDR3 is TGCAGCGTTGAAGGCCCAGGGGTGGGAGGTACGCAGTATTTT. Its translation is CSVEGPGVGGTQYF.

V usage is TRBV6-1 and J usage is TRBJ1-5, with 8 bases lining up with TRBD1. This CDR3 comprises 15 residues. The V gene's germline CDR1 is MNHNS and CDR2 SASEGT. Trimming took 10 bases from V and 0 from J; bases not matched to a gene: 8. CDR3 loop: CATGTGLNSNQPQHF. The CDR3 DNA sequence: TGTGCCACCGGGACAGGACTAAATAGCAATCAGCCCCAGCATTTT.

The J gene is TRBJ1-4, the V gene TRBV4-1; 7 bases match TRBD1. This CDR3 has 17 residues. Unmatched junction bases numbered 9, after V lost 1 base and J lost 4 bases. In germline, CDR1 is MGHRA, CDR2 YSYEKL. CDR3 residues: CASSQAHRGQNNEKLFF. CDR3 nucleotide sequence: TGCGCCAGCAGCCAAGCTCATAGGGGGCAGAATAATGAAAAACTGTTTTTT.

The chain is built from TRBV18 and TRBJ2-3; D could derive from TRBD1 or TRBD2 (5 bases each). The CDR3 length is 19 residues. The germline gives CDR1 KGHSH, CDR2 LQKENI. V lost 2 bases, J lost 4 bases, and 25 bases lay in between. Here the CDR3 reads CASSPRRHVGAEWSDTQYF. The CDR3 DNA is TGTGCCAGCTCACCAAGGCGCCACGTCGGGGCCGAGTGGTCAGATACGCAGTATTTT. Variable domain in full (rest from reference TRBV18 and TRBJ2-3): NAGVMQNPRHLVRRRGQEARLRCSPMKGHSHVYWYRQLPEEGLKFMVYLQKENIIDESGMPKERFSAEFPKEGPSILRIQQVVRGDSAAYFCASSPRRHVGAEWSDTQYFGPGTRLTVL.

The rearrangement joins TRBV29-1 to TRBJ2-1; D not certain. The V end was cut by 5 bases, the J end by 2 bases, with 10 bases between. The CDR3 has 13 residues. Germline CDR1 SQVTM, CDR2 ANQGSEA. CDR3 coding DNA: TGCAGCGTTCCCGGGCTAGCCTACAATGAGCAGTTCTTC. It is translated as CSVPGLAYNEQFF.

The chain recombines TRBV5-8 with TRBJ2-3, with TRBD1 matching 11 bases. Germline loops: CDR1 SGHTS, CDR2 YDEGEE. There are 17 residues in the CDR3. V was clipped by 2 bases and J by 3 bases; unmatched bases: 8. CDR3 region: CASSFGQGALGTDTQYF. DNA of the CDR3: TGTGCCAGCAGCTTTGGACAGGGGGCGCTTGGAACAGATACGCAGTATTTT.

The chain is built from TRBV21-1 and TRBJ2-3; the table's D gene call, TRBD2, was not cross checked with the DNA. TRBV21-1 is recorded as a pseudogene. The CDR3 totals 15 residues. CDR3 in amino acids: CASSSERDRADTQYF. Here the CDR3 DNA reads TGTGCCAGCAGCAGCGAGAGAGACCGGGCAGATACGCAGTATTTT.